This paragraph covers one T cell receptor (beta chain) sequence. Its antigen is not identified. Unique molecular identifiers were built into the TCR beta cDNA libraries. The source material, 1 to 10 million T cells, gave rise to about 460,000 cDNA molecules. TCRdb ran MiXCR on the PCR reads and lists one entry per CDR3 protein. Seen here are about 810,000 distinct CDR3 sequences, about 53% observed once, and the top ten hold approximately 4.5%. The CDR3 runs to 16 residues. V was cut by 7 bases and J by 2 bases, with 15 bases left in between. Germline loops: CDR1 SNHLY, CDR2 FYNNEI. The sample comes from a study of post-analysis software for immune sequencing data. On the study more broadly: The disease courses covered relapsing-remitting, secondary progressive and progressive-relapsing multiple sclerosis.

Overall study results and limits: In patients, about 5 TRBV segments were more frequent than in controls, with TRBV5-6, TRBV5-1 and TRBV20-1 among them. Among multiple sclerosis patients, normalized Chao1 diversity was significantly below that of controls.

The sequenced sample consisted of blood. The chain carries TRBV2 and TRBJ2-6; TRBD2 might be the D (6 bases). This clonotype originated in a girl under 18 with multiple sclerosis. The CDR3 is CASMDRRGTGANVLTF. CDR3 DNA sequence: TGTGCCAGCATGGATCGGCGGGGTACTGGGGCCAACGTCCTGACTTTC.